This passage covers 30 T cell receptor beta chains from one sample sequenced in a study of OX40 agonist ivuxolimab in advanced cancers. The library was prepared using the immunoSEQ multiplex PCR assay. As stored in TCRdb, this immuneACCESS dataset retains in-frame rearrangements with V and J assigned. A fraction of the clones does not appear; measured against another copy, unresolved V genes explain less than half of the discrepancy, and the remainder lacks a known reason. This sample lists roughly 49,000 clones; approximately 87% were detected once. The ten largest account for around 10% of the sample. Sample: CD4+ or CD8+ T cells sorted from blood, taken in a trial of the OX40 agonist ivuxolimab. The receptors originated from an adult with an advanced solid tumor such as melanoma, head and neck, liver or kidney cancer.

The chain joins TRBV29-1 to TRBJ2-3; D unresolved. The CDR3 has 15 residues. Looked up from germline, CDR1 is SQVTM and CDR2 is ANQGSEA. The germline V and J ends were trimmed by 1 base and 5 bases, with 16 bases remaining between them. CDR3 protein: CSVEVGTRIKDTQYF. CDR3 nucleotide sequence: TGCAGCGTTGAAGTGGGAACCCGTATCAAAGATACGCAGTATTTT.

V gene TRBV19 combines with J gene TRBJ2-2; D gene unclear. V was trimmed by 5 bases and J by 5 bases, leaving 15 bases between them. The CDR3 totals 15 residues. Per germline, CDR1 LNHDA and CDR2 SQIVND (reference sequence). The CDR3 loop is CASSPPLGLTGELFF. As DNA, the CDR3 is TGTGCCAGTAGTCCCCCCCTGGGGTTGACCGGGGAGCTGTTTTTT. Variable domain in full (rest from reference TRBV19 and TRBJ2-2): DGGITQSPKYLFRKEGQNVTLSCEQNLNHDAMYWYRQDPGQGLRLIYYSQIVNDFQKGDIAEGYSVSREKKESFPLTVTSAQKNPTAFYLCASSPPLGLTGELFFGEGSRLTVL.

This clone is classed as medium-sized. This chain joins TRBV30 and TRBJ2-1, with TRBD1 matching over 7 bases. Germline V gives CDR1 GTSNPN, CDR2 SVGIG (reference sequence). The CDR3 consists of 13 residues. The CDR3 DNA is TGTGCTTCGGACAGGTCGGCCTACAATGAGCAGTTCTTC. This codes for CASDRSAYNEQFF.

The CDR3 sequence: CASSYPRFNDGYTF. The CDR3 DNA is TGTGCCAGTAGTTACCCCAGATTTAACGACGGCTACACCTTC. This chain links TRBV19 with TRBJ1-2, with no clear D. The CDR3 sequence is 14 residues long. Germline loops: CDR1 LNHDA, CDR2 SQIVND (reference sequence). V lost 5 bases to trimming and J lost 8 bases, with 18 bases between them.

The chain combines TRBV7-8 with TRBJ2-3, with 11 bases that match TRBD2. Germline V gene lookup returns CDR1 SGHVS and CDR2 FQNEAQ. V lost 6 bases and J lost 2; bases outside the gene matches: 7. This CDR3 spans 16 amino acids. The DNA for the CDR3 is TGTGCCAGCAGGTCGATTAGCGGGGGGGCCACAGATACGCAGTATTTT. Its translation: CASRSISGGATDTQYF.

This chain uses TRBV9 with TRBJ2-1; TRBD2 matches 8 bases. The V gene's germline CDR1 is SGDLS and CDR2 YYNGEE. V was clipped by 0 bases and J by 0 bases; unmatched bases: 8. The CDR3 sequence is 18 residues long. DNA of the CDR3: TGTGCCAGCAGCGTAGAGGCACTAGCGGCACGCTCCTACAATGAGCAGTTCTTC. Translating it yields CASSVEALAARSYNEQFF.

The chain uses TRBV19 and TRBJ2-5; the match to TRBD2 covers 15 bases. Germline V gene data show CDR1 as LNHDA and CDR2 as SQIVND (reference sequence). The CDR3 runs 17 residues. J was trimmed by 4 bases and V by 0 bases; bases with no gene match: 3. The CDR3 spells CASSIDGTSGGLETQYF. In DNA, the CDR3 is TGTGCCAGTAGTATAGATGGGACTAGCGGGGGGCTAGAGACCCAGTACTTC.

V is TRBV5-4 and J is TRBJ1-1, with D possibly matching TRBD1 (6 bases). The germline V and J ends were trimmed by 4 bases and 0 bases, with 16 bases remaining between them. CDR1 and CDR2 from the germline V gene are SGHNT and YYREEE (reference sequence). This CDR3 contains 16 residues. DNA for the CDR3: TGTGCCAGCAGCCAAAAACCGGGGGCGGTGAACACTGAAGCTTTCTTT. Translating it yields CASSQKPGAVNTEAFF.

The V gene is TRBV4-2, the J gene TRBJ2-7; D is possibly TRBD1 (5 bases). Germline V gene lookup returns CDR1 LGHNA and CDR2 YNFKEQ. This CDR3 comprises 14 residues. Between the trimmed V and J ends, which lost 0 bases and 3 bases, there was a span of 9 bases. CDR3 sequence: CASSQEDQGYEQYF. As DNA, the CDR3 is TGTGCCAGCAGCCAAGAAGATCAGGGCTACGAGCAGTACTTC.

Written as DNA, the CDR3 is TGTGCCAGCTCGTTTACTAGCGGGGACTACAATGAGCAGTTCTTC. Amino acid sequence: CASSFTSGDYNEQFF. The V and J genes are TRBV19 and TRBJ2-1; TRBD2 matches at 10 bases. The CDR3 is 15 amino acids. After removal of 9 bases from V and 3 bases from J, the junction contained 8 bases not matched to a gene. CDR1 LNHDA and CDR2 SQIVND come from the germline V gene (reference sequence).

The chain combines TRBV9 with TRBJ2-1; perhaps D is TRBD1 or TRBD2 (5 bases each). Trimming stripped 3 bases from V and 9 bases from J, with 19 bases between. The germline V gene encodes CDR1 SGDLS and CDR2 YYNGEE. The CDR3 length is 15 residues. CDR3 nucleotides: TGTGCCAGCAGCGATTTCGGGACGACCTTCGGTGAGCAGTTCTTC. Its protein is CASSDFGTTFGEQFF. The full variable domain, with the rest looked up from reference TRBV9 and TRBJ2-1, is DSGVTQTPKHLITATGQRVTLRCSPRSGDLSVYWYQQSLDQGLQFLIQYYNGEERAKGNILERFSAQQFPDLHSELNLSSLELGDSALYFCASSDFGTTFGEQFFGPGTRLTVL.

The chain uses TRBV29-1 and TRBJ1-1; 8 bases agree with TRBD1. J gave up 4 bases and V 5 bases, and 6 bases lay outside the gene matches. CDR1 and CDR2 (germline): SQVTM, ANQGSEA. The CDR3 is 13 residues long. CDR3 sequence reads: CSVLDRVGTEAFF. CDR3 coding DNA: TGCAGCGTTCTGGACAGGGTTGGCACTGAAGCTTTCTTT.

The gene calls are TRBV7-2 and TRBJ2-7, with 10 positions matching TRBD1. This CDR3 is built from 15 residues. The germline gives CDR1 SGHTA, CDR2 FQGNSA. The V segment lost 4 bases and the J segment 3 bases; nucleotides outside the gene matches: 6. For the CDR3, the DNA is TGTGCCAGCAGCTGGCCGGGACAGGGGAGCTACGAGCAGTACTTC. Residues: CASSWPGQGSYEQYF. Drawing the rest from reference TRBV7-2 and TRBJ2-7, the complete variable domain is GAGVSQSPSNKVTEKGKDVELRCDPISGHTALYWYRQSLGQGLEFLIYFQGNSAPDKSGLPSDRFSAERTGGSVSTLTIQRTQQEDSAVYLCASSWPGQGSYEQYFGPGTRLTVT.

This clone was observed once. The chain employs TRBV30 and TRBJ1-6, with no clear D. The CDR3 loop spans 15 amino acids. The germline V gene encodes CDR1 GTSNPN and CDR2 SVGIG (reference sequence). V gave up 4 bases and J gave up 0 bases, with 10 bases separating them. The CDR3 DNA reads TGTGCCTGGATTGTTAAGAGCTCCTATAATTCACCCCTCCACTTT. It yields the protein CAWIVKSSYNSPLHF.

The chain couples TRBV30 to TRBJ2-5; 8 nucleotides match TRBD1. V dropped 7 bases and J dropped 1; count of bases not matched to a gene: 5. Germline V gene data show CDR1 as GTSNPN and CDR2 as SVGIG (reference sequence). This CDR3 has 13 residues. The CDR3 spells CASDRGFQETQYF. The CDR3 DNA follows: TGTGCCTCAGACAGGGGATTCCAAGAGACCCAGTACTTC.

This chain joins TRBV29-1 and TRBJ1-2; TRBD1 matches 7 bases. Germline-derived CDR1 and CDR2 are SQVTM and ANQGSEA. This CDR3 contains 14 residues. The trim removed 6 bases at V and 1 base at J, leaving 8 bases unmatched. CDR3 protein: CSVALTGFNYGYTF. For the CDR3, the DNA is TGCAGCGTCGCACTGACAGGGTTTAACTATGGCTACACCTTC.

V and J are TRBV27 and TRBJ2-7; no clear D. CDR3 length: 14 amino acids. Per germline, CDR1 MNHEY and CDR2 SMNVEV (reference sequence). V dropped 3 bases and J dropped 4 bases, with 13 bases sitting between them. CDR3 loop: CASSFLASLYEQYF. Here the CDR3 DNA reads TGTGCCAGCAGTTTTTTGGCCAGTTTGTACGAGCAGTACTTC.

The chain has TRBV7-7 and TRBJ2-1; D tentatively reads TRBD1 or TRBD2 (5 bases each). Between the trimmed V and J ends, which lost 4 bases and 3 bases, there was a span of 13 bases. The CDR3 runs to 15 residues. The germline V gene encodes CDR1 SSHAT and CDR2 FNYEAQ (reference sequence). Written as DNA, the CDR3 is TGTGCCAGCAGCTCCGGGGACCAAGGCTACAATGAGCAGTTCTTC. It translates to CASSSGDQGYNEQFF. The full variable domain, completed using reference TRBV7-7 and TRBJ2-1, is GAGVSQSPRYKVTKRGQDVTLRCDPISSHATLYWYQQALGQGPEFLTYFNYEAQPDKSGLPSDRFSAERPEGSISTLTIQRTEQRDSAMYRCASSSGDQGYNEQFFGPGTRLTVL.

V gene TRBV13 combines with J gene TRBJ2-2; D not certain. CDR3 size: 14 residues. Germline CDR1 reads PRHDT; CDR2 reads FYEKMQ (reference sequence). The germline V and J ends were trimmed by 0 bases and 0 bases, with 2 bases remaining between them. CDR3 sequence: CASSLGSNTGELFF. For the CDR3, the DNA is TGTGCCAGCAGCTTAGGGTCGAACACCGGGGAGCTGTTTTTT.

As DNA, the CDR3 is TGTGCCAGCAGCTTAGTGACCGGTTCGGGGGTCACAGATACGCAGTATTTT. Translated, it gives CASSLVTGSGVTDTQYF. The chain recombines TRBV7-2 with TRBJ2-3; perhaps TRBD2 as D (6 bases). Germline CDR1 SGHTA, CDR2 FQGNSA. Trimming took off 1 base at V and 2 bases at J, with 16 bases between the two ends. CDR3 length: 17 residues.

The chain combines TRBV29-1 with TRBJ2-1, with D maybe TRBD2 (6 bases). CDR1 and CDR2 from the germline V gene are SQVTM and ANQGSEA. This CDR3 contains 14 residues. Trimming shortened V by 7 bases and J by 6 bases, and 19 bases separated the two germline ends. In DNA form, the CDR3 reads TGCAGCGCCCAGAAAACGGAGGGAGGCAATGAGCAGTTCTTC. Encoded protein: CSAQKTEGGNEQFF.

This clone was counted ten times or more. This same CDR3 is encoded by further DNA sequences in the sample. The chain joins TRBV19 to TRBJ1-2, with 7 bases lining up with TRBD1. V lost 3 bases and J lost 5; bases outside the gene matches: 6. CDR1 is LNHDA, CDR2 SQIVND, per germline (reference sequence). The CDR3 totals 14 residues. DNA of the CDR3: TGTGCCAGTAGTATTCCCGACAGGGATTATGGCTACACCTTC. Amino acid sequence: CASSIPDRDYGYTF.

J is TRBJ1-2 and V is TRBV4-1; unclear D gene. The CDR3 contains 15 residues. Germline V gene lookup returns CDR1 MGHRA and CDR2 YSYEKL. V lost 0 bases, J lost 0 bases, and 8 bases lay in between. CDR3 in DNA: TGCGCCAGCAGCCAAGAGGGCAATTCTAACTATGGCTACACCTTC. The encoded protein is CASSQEGNSNYGYTF.

The chain joins TRBV5-4 to TRBJ2-7; 7 bases are a match to TRBD1. CDR1 and CDR2 (germline): SGHNT, YYREEE (reference sequence). Unmatched junction bases numbered 6, after V lost 5 bases and J lost 4 bases. The CDR3 is made up of 13 amino acids. CDR3 bases: TGTGCCAGCAGTCACCGGGACAGATACGAGCAGTACTTC. It specifies CASSHRDRYEQYF. Using reference TRBV5-4 and TRBJ2-7 for the parts outside the CDR3, the full variable domain is ETGVTQSPTHLIKTRGQQVTLRCSSQSGHNTVSWYQQALGQGPQFIFQYYREEENGRGNFPPRFSGLQFPNYSSELNVNALELDDSALYLCASSHRDRYEQYFGPGTRLTVT.

This clone occurred once. The rearrangement joins TRBV7-9 to TRBJ2-7, with 8 positions matching TRBD1. V lost 4 bases and J lost 5; bases outside the gene matches: 4. Germline V lookup: CDR1 SEHNR, CDR2 FQNEAQ (reference sequence). The CDR3 consists of 13 residues. CDR3 coding DNA: TGTGCCAGCAGCTCTGAGACAGGGGACGAGCAGTACTTC. Translation: CASSSETGDEQYF.

This clone was seen more than once but under ten times. V usage is TRBV7-8 and J usage is TRBJ1-1; D remains ambiguous. Trimming stripped 4 bases from V and 5 bases from J, with 11 bases between. The CDR3 is 13 residues long. Germline V CDR1 and CDR2: SGHVS, FQNEAQ. CDR3 DNA: TGTGCCAGCAGCTCTGATTTGGGGACTGAAGCTTTCTTT. This gives the protein CASSSDLGTEAFF.

In DNA form, the CDR3 reads TGTGCCAGCAGCACCCGGACAGGGGGCACTGAAGCTTTCTTT. Translated, it gives CASSTRTGGTEAFF. The V gene is TRBV5-8, the J gene TRBJ1-1; 10 positions agree with TRBD1. V lost 4 bases and J lost 4; bases outside the gene matches: 4. Germline V gene sequence: CDR1 SGHTS, CDR2 YDEGEE. The CDR3 covers 14 residues.

The count of this clone is one. J is TRBJ2-7 and V is TRBV13; unclear D gene. The CDR3 length is 15 residues. Germline CDR1 reads PRHDT; CDR2 reads FYEKMQ (reference sequence). The V end was cut by 6 bases, the J end by 3 bases, with 18 bases between. DNA of the CDR3: TGTGCCAGCAGTCCAGGATTGGCCTTTTTCTACGAGCAGTACTTC. Translation: CASSPGLAFFYEQYF.

This chain connects TRBV4-1 to TRBJ1-1, with TRBD1 as a possible D gene (5 bases). CDR3 size: 13 residues. V lost 4 bases and J 1 base, leaving 7 bases between the germline ends. Germline loops: CDR1 MGHRA, CDR2 YSYEKL. CDR3 protein: CASSPGGNTEAFF. DNA for the CDR3: TGCGCCAGCAGCCCCGGGGGGAACACTGAAGCTTTCTTT.

The rearrangement links TRBV4-1 to TRBJ2-1; tentatively, D is TRBD2 (5 bases). Germline V gives CDR1 MGHRA, CDR2 YSYEKL. The V gene lost 4 bases and the J gene lost 10 bases, with 14 bases spanning the gap. This CDR3 has 13 residues. The chain's CDR3 is CASSPPWGEEQFF. The CDR3 coding sequence is TGCGCCAGCAGCCCCCCCTGGGGAGAGGAGCAGTTCTTC.